This entry lists 5 T cell receptor beta chains sequenced from one sample in a study of blood T cell repertoires in COVID-19. Data came from immunoSEQ multiplex PCR; TCRdb stores just in-frame clones and leaves some out. The data contain about 200,000 clones, about 84% of them singletons. The sequencing sample was made of PBMCs or T cells enriched from blood (not recorded which). The receptor source for this set is a man aged 35 to 55 with acute COVID-19.

The rearrangement joins TRBV9 to TRBJ2-1; TRBD2 matches at 13 bases. Looked up from germline, CDR1 is SGDLS and CDR2 is YYNGEE. The CDR3 covers 16 residues. J gave up 4 bases and V 3 bases, and 4 bases lay outside the gene matches. This chain's CDR3 is CASSARTSGSYNEQFF. CDR3 coding DNA: TGTGCCAGCAGCGCCCGGACTAGCGGGAGTTACAATGAGCAGTTCTTC. The full variable domain, its missing parts supplied by reference TRBV9 and TRBJ2-1, is DSGVTQTPKHLITATGQRVTLRCSPRSGDLSVYWYQQSLDQGLQFLIQYYNGEERAKGNILERFSAQQFPDLHSELNLSSLELGDSALYFCASSARTSGSYNEQFFGPGTRLTVL.

The chain links TRBV10-3 to TRBJ1-1; D perhaps matches TRBD1 (6 bases). Per the germline V gene, CDR1 is ENHRY and CDR2 is SYGVKD. V was pared by 4 bases and J by 5 bases, with 11 bases between. This CDR3 comprises 13 residues. DNA for the CDR3: TGTGCCATCAGTGGGACAGCAGGTACTGAAGCTTTCTTT. The encoded protein is CAISGTAGTEAFF.

This clone was seen ten or more times. The rearrangement links TRBV7-6 to TRBJ2-7; D is ambiguous. V was pared by 2 bases and J by 6 bases, with 11 bases between. Germline CDR1 and CDR2: SGHVS and FNYEAQ. This CDR3 region has 13 residues. This chain's CDR3 is CASSLIKQSEQYF. CDR3 DNA: TGTGCCAGCAGCTTAATAAAACAGTCCGAGCAGTACTTC. The full variable domain, its missing parts supplied by reference TRBV7-6 and TRBJ2-7, is GAGVSQSPRYKVTKRGQDVALRCDPISGHVSLYWYRQALGQGPEFLTYFNYEAQQDKSGLPNDRFSAERPEGSISTLTIQRTEQRDSAMYRCASSLIKQSEQYFGPGTRLTVT.

The rearrangement uses TRBV28 and TRBJ1-5; 8 bases are shared with TRBD1. The CDR3 contains 15 residues. Per the germline V gene, CDR1 is MDHEN and CDR2 is SYDVKM. V lost 0 bases, J lost 5 bases, and 3 bases stayed unmatched. In DNA form, the CDR3 reads TGTGCCAGCAGTTTATGGGGACAGGTGGATCAGCCCCAGCATTTT. This sequence encodes CASSLWGQVDQPQHF.

The chain recombines TRBV4-1 with TRBJ1-5; no clear D gene. Trimming took off 4 bases at V and 5 bases at J, with 15 bases between the two ends. Germline V gene data show CDR1 as MGHRA and CDR2 as YSYEKL. This CDR3 has 15 amino acids. The CDR3 here is CASSLLPVSDQPQHF. The DNA of the CDR3 is TGCGCCAGCAGCCTACTCCCGGTTTCTGATCAGCCCCAGCATTTT.